Below are 6 T cell receptor beta chains sequenced from a single sample in a study of T cells in Graves' hyperthyroidism and ophthalmopathy. TCR beta CDR3 regions were amplified from RNA transcripts. The primer set for the first-round RT-PCR of the TCR CDR3 was HTBI. From the multiplex PCR reads, TCRdb called clonotypes with MiXCR, one entry per CDR3 protein. The table includes about 350,000 distinct CDR3 sequences, more than 11% detected once. What was sequenced was blood. The receptor set was obtained from a woman between 25 and 40 years old with Graves' hyperthyroidism.

This chain joins TRBV6-1 and TRBJ1-2, with a possible D match to TRBD1 (6 bases). CDR3 length equals 14 residues. From germline, CDR1 is MNHNS and CDR2 SASEGT. V was clipped by 6 bases and J by 4 bases, with 15 bases between them. The CDR3 coding sequence is TGTGCCAGCAGCCCACCCGGGGGGCCCTATGGCTACACCTTC. Translation: CASSPPGGPYGYTF.

This clonotype turned up a few times. V usage is TRBV4-3 and J usage is TRBJ2-3, with D uncertain. Germline values: CDR1 LGHNA, CDR2 YSLEER. V was pared by 1 base and J by 6 bases, with 8 bases between. The CDR3 is 13 amino acids. This CDR3 is CASSQVDGDTQYF. The CDR3 region has the DNA TGCGCCAGCAGCCAAGTGGATGGGGATACGCAGTATTTT.

This clonotype was observed at least ten times. This sequence joins TRBV12-5 and TRBJ1-1, with 9 bases that match TRBD1. Germline CDR1 and CDR2: LGHNT and FRNRAP. The CDR3 runs 18 residues. J was trimmed by 5 bases and V by 0 bases; bases with no gene match: 13. The CDR3 sequence is CASGLVPSPGQGRTEAFF. Here the CDR3 DNA reads TGTGCTAGTGGTTTGGTACCTTCCCCGGGACAGGGACGGACTGAAGCTTTCTTT.

This clonotype was counted ten times or more. The chain uses TRBV19 and TRBJ1-1; no definite D call. The V end lost 3 bases, the J end lost 0 bases, and 5 bases lay between the germline ends. There are 13 residues in the CDR3. Germline V CDR1 and CDR2: LNHDA, SQIVND (reference sequence). The DNA of the CDR3 is TGTGCCAGTAGTATGGGTCTGAACACTGAAGCTTTCTTT. Translation gives CASSMGLNTEAFF.

The rearrangement joins TRBV6-1 to TRBJ2-5, with TRBD2 matching 9 bases. Germline V CDR1 and CDR2: MNHNS, SASEGT. This CDR3 region has 17 residues. Losses at the gene ends were 3 bases for V and 5 bases for J; bases not matched to a gene: 13. In DNA, the CDR3 is TGTGCCAGCAGTGAGACCCTTGGCGGGAGGGCTTTGGAGACCCAGTACTTC. Its translation is CASSETLGGRALETQYF.

In this sample, this clonotype turned up many times. The J gene is TRBJ1-6, the V gene TRBV27; 7 positions agree with TRBD1. With 5 bases clipped from V and 9 bases from J, the junction kept 16 bases outside the gene matches. There are 17 residues in the CDR3. CDR1 is MNHEY, CDR2 SMNVEV, per germline (reference sequence). The CDR3 DNA reads as TGTGCCAGCAGTATCAGACTACAGGGGCGATGGAGTTCACCCCTCCACTTT. Its protein is CASSIRLQGRWSSPLHF.